This TCR beta chain appears in the sequencing data of a study of CD8 T cells in ankylosing spondylitis. There are many counts of this clonotype. Antigen: not known. Points from the study as a whole: In ankylosing spondylitis patients, matched synovial fluid reportedly showed significant enrichment of disease-linked clones. Disease-linked clones, CD8+, were relatively rare in peripheral blood.

With molecular barcodes, quantitative 5'-RACE was used to make the TCR beta libraries. TCRdb reprocessed the 5' RACE reads via MiXCR and lists one record per CDR3 protein. The data hold under 85,000 distinct CDR3 sequences, with under 5.5% observed a single time. Trimming stripped 5 bases from V and 6 bases from J, with 8 bases between. The CDR3 spans 12 residues. The V gene's germline CDR1 is SEHNR and CDR2 FQNEAQ (reference sequence). Sequenced input: blood, either unsorted or a sorted T cell fraction (not recorded which). V usage is TRBV7-9 and J usage is TRBJ2-1; D is perhaps TRBD1 (5 bases). This receptor was taken from a male donor with ankylosing spondylitis or in good health (not recorded which). CDR3 amino acids: CASSRTPNEQFF. CDR3 coding DNA: TGTGCCAGCAGCCGGACACCCAATGAGCAGTTCTTC.